A selection of T cell receptor beta chains follows, all from one sample in a study of neurological immune-mediated disorders. MiXCR was run by TCRdb on the 5' RACE reads, yielding one entry per CDR3 protein. The sample holds under 70,000 distinct CDR3 sequences, 5.2% seen once. Sequencing was carried out using PBMCs. The receptor source for this set is a woman aged 25 to 45 with multiple sclerosis. The conserved cysteine and the conserved F or W are not part of the CDR3 here.

TRBV7-2,TRBJ2-2,13,ASSLDGQPTGELF
TRBV10-2,TRBJ1-3,15,ASSESSGASRGNTIY
TRBV7-9,TRBJ1-3,13,ASRPQGTSGNTIY
TRBV4-1,TRBJ1-5,13,ASSTGTGLNQPQH
TRBV7-2,TRBJ2-3,12,ASSLVTQGDTQY
TRBV20-1,TRBJ2-6,13,SAREQGPGVNVLT
TRBV9,TRBJ2-7,11,ASSVDSTYEQY
TRBV6-5,TRBJ1-2,12,ASRSGGLDYGYT
TRBV29-1,TRBJ2-3,10,SVEPGADTQY
TRBV20-1,TRBJ2-5,11,SASRGDQETQY
TRBV3-1,TRBJ2-1,11,ASSQAGQDEQF
TRBV20-1,TRBJ1-2,9,SATRPRGYT
TRBV12-3/TRBV12-4,TRBJ1-5,11,ASSPKGNQPQH
TRBV20-1,TRBJ2-7,11,SASSGSDYEQY
TRBV20-1,TRBJ2-1,13,SARDRLAGGREQF
TRBV5-1,TRBJ1-2,12,ASGSGQGTGGYT
TRBV20-1,TRBJ1-6,12,SARAASYNSPLH
TRBV20-1,TRBJ1-1,11,SATQTAFTEAF
TRBV20-1,TRBJ2-1,12,SAARDRLNNEQF
TRBV6-6,TRBJ1-2,11,ASSLSGIYGYT
TRBV5-1,TRBJ2-1,13,ASSPGQGTHNEQF
TRBV3-1,TRBJ2-1,10,ASSTPYNEQF
TRBV12-3/TRBV12-4,TRBJ2-7,10,ASSFSTGEQY
TRBV20-1,TRBJ1-5,15,SAQEGTALLGNQPQH
TRBV24-1,TRBJ2-3,11,ATGQGGTDTQY
TRBV20-1,TRBJ2-7,14,SARDWEGAGPDEQY
TRBV6-6,TRBJ2-5,11,ASSYGVQETQY
TRBV12-3/TRBV12-4,TRBJ2-1,13,ASSLAVNGYNEQF
TRBV20-1,TRBJ2-1,16,SARDRLSGTTPGNEQF
TRBV5-5,TRBJ1-1,15,ASSLFLRPEINTEAF